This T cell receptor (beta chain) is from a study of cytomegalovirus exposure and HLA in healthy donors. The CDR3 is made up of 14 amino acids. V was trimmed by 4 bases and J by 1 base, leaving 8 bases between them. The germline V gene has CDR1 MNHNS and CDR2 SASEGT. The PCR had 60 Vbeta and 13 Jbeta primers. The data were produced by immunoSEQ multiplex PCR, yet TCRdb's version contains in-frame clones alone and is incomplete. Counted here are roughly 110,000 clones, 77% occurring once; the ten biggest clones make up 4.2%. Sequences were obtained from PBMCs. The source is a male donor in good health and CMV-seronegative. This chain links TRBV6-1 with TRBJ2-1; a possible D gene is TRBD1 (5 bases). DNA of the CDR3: TGTGCCAGCAGTGGGGGCAGATCCTACAATGAGCAGTTCTTC. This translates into CASSGGRSYNEQFF.